This T cell receptor beta chain was identified in a study of shared T cell receptors in the human thymus. Germline V lookup: CDR1 LNHNV, CDR2 YYDKDF (reference sequence). V was pared by 3 bases and J by 4 bases, with 6 bases of the junction left unmatched. The CDR3 loop spans 17 amino acids. TCRdb's table, derived via immunoSEQ multiplex PCR, lists solely in-frame clones and lacks some. The sample contains 500,000 to 550,000 clones, about four fifths of which appear only once. A further study also used this sample, focusing on human thymus T cells. Per that study: Corrective cardiac operations yielded the resected thymus tissue.

The receptor's source is a boy younger than two with a congenital heart defect. The rearrangement uses TRBV15 and TRBJ2-5; 15 positions match TRBD2. The sequencing sample was made of thymocytes. CDR3 sequence: CATSSGGLAGGGETQYF. The CDR3 DNA reads TGTGCCACCAGCAGTGGGGGACTAGCGGGAGGAGGAGAGACCCAGTACTTC.